The rows below give T cell receptor beta chains drawn from one sample of a study of CD8+ T cells in alopecia areata. Here immunoSEQ multiplex PCR was the method, and the copy in TCRdb shows in-frame clones only, minus some. The data hold about 250,000 clones, with around three fifths observed a single time. The material was CD4+ T cells sorted from blood, obtained between weeks 51 and 54, from a patient treated with tofacitinib. The receptors originated from a human donor with alopecia areata. Each CDR3 is given with its conserved first and last residue. Fields, in order: V gene, J gene, D gene, clone size, CDR3 DNA, CDR3 protein. A D gene is named only where the DNA matches it firmly. Clone size is stated in some rows and not others, as once, few, many or a class when expanded.

TRBV7-9,TRBJ2-7,NA,NA,TGTGCCAGCAGCTCGGACGGGGACTACGAGCAGTACTTC,CASSSDGDYEQYF
TRBV9,TRBJ1-2,NA,few,TGTGCCAGCAGCCCGAGTGGGGGCAGGGAGGGGACTTATGGCTACACCTTC,CASSPSGGREGTYGYTF
TRBV27,TRBJ2-2,NA,NA,TGTGCCAGCAGTTTAAAGGGGGACCATCGTACCGGGGAGCTGTTTTTT,CASSLKGDHRTGELFF
TRBV9,TRBJ1-2,NA,NA,TGTGCCAGCAGCGTAGGGATGGGGAACTATGGCTACACCTTC,CASSVGMGNYGYTF
TRBV27,TRBJ1-1,NA,NA,TGTGCCAGCAGTTCCCCTAGAAGGCTTGAAGCTTTCTTT,CASSSPRRLEAFF
TRBV27,TRBJ1-1,NA,NA,TGTGCCAGCAGTTTCGGGGCCTCGGGGGCTGAAGCTTTCTTT,CASSFGASGAEAFF
TRBV7-2,TRBJ1-6,TRBD1,NA,TGTGCCAGCAGCCGACAGGGGGCCCTAGGGAATTCACCCCTCCACTTT,CASSRQGALGNSPLHF
TRBV27,TRBJ2-1,TRBD1,once,TGTGCCAGCAGTTCTCCCGGGACAGGCCTCTACAATGAGCAGTTCTTC,CASSSPGTGLYNEQFF
TRBV15,TRBJ2-3,NA,NA,TGTGCCACCAGCAGAGGGGGGGGCCGGATCGGCACAGATACGCAGTATTTT,CATSRGGGRIGTDTQYF
TRBV5-4,TRBJ1-6,NA,NA,TGTGCCAGCAGCTTGGAGTATTCACCCCTCCACTTT,CASSLEYSPLHF
TRBV29-1,TRBJ2-5,NA,NA,TGCAGCGCGAGGTCTAGCCCTTGGGAGACCCAGTACTTC,CSARSSPWETQYF
TRBV2,TRBJ1-5,TRBD1,NA,TGTGCCAGCGTACAGGGGTACCGTCAGCCCCAGCATTTT,CASVQGYRQPQHF
TRBV9,TRBJ2-7,NA,NA,TGTGCCAGCAGCGGCCCGGGCCAAGAGTACGAGCAGTACTTC,CASSGPGQEYEQYF
TRBV5-4,TRBJ1-6,NA,NA,TGTGCCAGCATGATCTATGGTTCACCCCTCCACTTT,CASMIYGSPLHF
TRBV29-1,TRBJ2-1,TRBD1,NA,TGCAGCGTTGGGGGGTCGACAGGGATGGATGGTGAGCAGTTCTTC,CSVGGSTGMDGEQFF
TRBV29-1,TRBJ2-5,NA,NA,TGCAGCGTTGCGGTCCGACAAGAGACCCAGTACTTC,CSVAVRQETQYF
TRBV19,TRBJ2-7,NA,NA,TGTGCCAGTAGTTTGGACGGTACCTACGAGCAGTACTTC,CASSLDGTYEQYF
TRBV7-6,TRBJ1-1,NA,NA,TGTGCCAGCAGTAATAGACAGCTTGGTGGCACTGAAGCTTTCTTT,CASSNRQLGGTEAFF
TRBV7-2,TRBJ2-5,NA,NA,TGTGCCAGCAGCATCCTCGGTGCGGCTGCGGCTCGGGGGACCCAGTACTTC,CASSILGAAAARGTQYF
TRBV30,TRBJ1-3,NA,NA,TGTGCCTGGAGTGTACGGCAGACTAGCTCTGGAAACACCATATATTTT,CAWSVRQTSSGNTIYF
TRBV29-1,TRBJ2-3,NA,NA,TGCAGCGTTGCTATGGGGGCAGGCACAGATACGCAGTATTTT,CSVAMGAGTDTQYF
TRBV7-3,TRBJ2-5,TRBD1,NA,TGTGCCAGCAGCCGAGACAGGGCAGAGACCCAGTACTTC,CASSRDRAETQYF
TRBV25-1,TRBJ1-1,NA,NA,TGTGCCAGCAGTGGTAAGAGGGGGGACACTGAAGCTTTCTTT,CASSGKRGDTEAFF
TRBV4-3,TRBJ1-1,NA,NA,TGCGCCAGCAGCCAAGATACTGCCACTGAAGCTTTCTTT,CASSQDTATEAFF